This TCR beta chain stems from a study of blood T cell repertoires in COVID-19. The wider study: COVID-19 samples from acute and convalescent phases originated in the United States, Italy and Spain. T cells, B-cell-depleted T cells, or PBMCs provided the cDNA or gDNA that served as material.

Per the original data handling: Reference gene primer amplification gave estimated nucleated cell counts. Clones were sequenced by immunoSEQ multiplex PCR, and TCRdb holds only the in-frame ones, with some missing. The V and J calls and clone size were taken over from that table, and D and trimming were inferred from the DNA. The data hold 200,000 or so clones, with 70% to 90% observed a single time. CDR1 is LGHDT, CDR2 YNNKEL, per germline (reference sequence). The CDR3 covers 16 residues. The germline V and J ends were trimmed by 1 base and 5 bases, with 14 bases remaining between them. The gene calls are TRBV3-1 (or the pseudogene TRBV3-2) and TRBJ1-4; D unresolved. This sequence was found in a woman in her forties who had recovered from COVID-19. The sequenced sample consisted of peripheral blood. DNA for the CDR3: TGTGCCAGCAGCCAAGGTCGAGCGTCCTCGAATGAAAAACTGTTTTTT. It yields the protein CASSQGRASSNEKLFF.